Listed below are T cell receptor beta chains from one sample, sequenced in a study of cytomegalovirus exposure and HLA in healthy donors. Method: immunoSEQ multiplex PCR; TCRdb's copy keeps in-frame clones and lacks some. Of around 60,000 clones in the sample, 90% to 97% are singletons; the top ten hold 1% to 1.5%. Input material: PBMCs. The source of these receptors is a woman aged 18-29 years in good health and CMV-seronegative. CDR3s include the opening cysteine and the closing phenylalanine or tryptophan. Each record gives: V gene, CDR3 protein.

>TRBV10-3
CAISEWVAGAETQYF
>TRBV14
CASSQDARVWGYTF
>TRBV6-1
CASSPDRGVAYEQYF
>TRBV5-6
CASSLRGDTEAFF
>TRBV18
CASSPPVEWSSGYTF
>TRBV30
CAWSPAGAGEWGEQFF
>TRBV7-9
CASSHTGTEAFF
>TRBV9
CASSARQANNEQFF
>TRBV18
CASSQDRGSGSYEQYF
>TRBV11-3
CASSFGTGAGNTIYF
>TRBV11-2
CASSLVGTGEQFF
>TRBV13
CASIVQGGDSGNTIYF
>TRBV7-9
CASSSNRLAGPEVWELFF
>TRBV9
CASSVDEGKTQYF
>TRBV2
CASRPTDNNEQFF
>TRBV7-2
CASSPTGLSGNTIYF
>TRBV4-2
CASSQEQGWSADTQYF
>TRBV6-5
CASGPRQSAYGYTF
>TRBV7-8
CASSLTPGQGSFGNQPQHF
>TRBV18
CASSPEGQGSGYTF
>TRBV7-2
CASSLYSLLAGYYNEQFF
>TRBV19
CASSIGGAWNTEAFF
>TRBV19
CATTPQPGGKLFF
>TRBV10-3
CAISEGQRKNIQYF
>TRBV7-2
CASSFPNQETQYF
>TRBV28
CASGGTGVTGELFF
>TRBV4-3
CASSLHPGLTSSNQQFF
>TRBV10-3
CAISDRASGGTYEQYF
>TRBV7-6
CASSPIGQPQHF
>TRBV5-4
CASTTLGAEEEKLFF
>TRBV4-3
CASSPRTSGRGDEQFF
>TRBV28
CASSLFTGDRPSYEQYF
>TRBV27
CASSLLAGEQYF
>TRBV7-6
CGSSFKAGANTGELFF
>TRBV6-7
CASQTPRRTILVADTQYF
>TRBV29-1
CSVGDRLLGNTGELFF
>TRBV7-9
CASSEAGGSYEQYF
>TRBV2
CASEPPLHF
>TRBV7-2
CASTPLRSGEQFF
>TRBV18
CASSPARGSRTEAFF
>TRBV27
CASSPTGLAPYSNQPQHF
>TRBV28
CASSWGDGTEAFF